Listed below are T cell receptor beta chains from one sample, sequenced in a study of cytomegalovirus exposure and HLA in healthy donors. Produced via immunoSEQ multiplex PCR; TCRdb's table is partial and in-frame only. The profile shows 65,000 to 90,000 clones, under 85% of them singletons. The sequencing input was PBMCs. These receptor sequences come from a middle-aged woman in good health and CMV-seropositive. The CDR3 runs from the conserved cysteine through the conserved F or W. Fields, in order: D gene, J gene, CDR3 length, V gene, clone size, CDR3 protein, CDR3 DNA. The D gene is left open where the match is weak. Only part of the rows carry a size: once, few, many, or a class if the clone is expanded.

>.|TRBJ2-7|13|TRBV6-6|.
CASRLGTAGEQYF
TGTGCCAGTAGACTGGGAACGGCGGGCGAGCAGTACTTC
>.|TRBJ1-5|15|TRBV27|.
CASKTEIWSNQPQHF
TGTGCCAGCAAAACTGAGATTTGGAGCAATCAGCCCCAGCATTTT
>.|TRBJ2-5|15|TRBV25-1|few
CASSADQGLEETQYF
TGTGCCAGCAGTGCTGACCAGGGGTTAGAAGAGACCCAGTACTTC
>TRBD2|TRBJ2-1|14|TRBV7-2|.
CASSLAGLGSQQFF
TGTGCCAGCAGCTTAGCGGGACTAGGGTCTCAGCAGTTCTTC
>TRBD2|TRBJ2-3|19|TRBV7-2|few
CASSLLLMAGGPLSDTQYF
TGTGCCAGCAGCTTATTGTTAATGGCGGGAGGGCCTCTTTCAGATACGCAGTATTTT
>.|TRBJ2-2|16|TRBV25-1|.
CASRCFSGHCAGELFF
TGTGCCAGCAGATGCTTTTCTGGACATTGTGCCGGGGAGCTGTTTTTT
>.|TRBJ2-7|13|TRBV9|.
CASSPSRSYEQYF
TGTGCCAGCAGCCCGAGTAGATCCTACGAGCAGTACTTC
>TRBD1|TRBJ2-7|14|TRBV19|.
CASRPGQGLDEQYF
TGTGCCAGCAGACCGGGACAGGGCCTAGACGAGCAGTACTTC
>TRBD2|TRBJ2-5|16|TRBV9|.
CASSVGLAGFQETQYF
TGTGCCAGCAGCGTGGGACTAGCGGGGTTTCAAGAGACCCAGTACTTC
>.|TRBJ1-1|12|TRBV29-1|.
CSASFPNTEAFF
TGCAGCGCCTCCTTTCCGAACACTGAAGCTTTCTTT
>TRBD1|TRBJ1-1|13|TRBV4-3|.
CASSLDRDTEAFF
TGCGCCAGCAGCCTAGACAGGGACACTGAAGCTTTCTTT
>TRBD2|TRBJ2-1|14|TRBV6-1|.
CATDSGRTNNEQFF
TGTGCCACCGATAGCGGGAGGACGAACAATGAGCAGTTCTTC
>TRBD2|TRBJ2-2|16|TRBV5-1|.
CASSYQAGGLTGELFF
TGCGCCAGCAGCTATCAAGCGGGGGGGCTGACCGGGGAGCTGTTTTTT
>TRBD1|TRBJ1-6|13|TRBV29-1|.
CSVGTGHNSPLHF
TGCAGCGTTGGGACAGGACATAATTCACCCCTCCACTTT
>TRBD2|TRBJ2-1|14|TRBV9|.
CASTVGLDYNEQFF
TGTGCCAGCACCGTAGGACTAGACTACAATGAGCAGTTCTTC
>.|TRBJ1-1|11|TRBV11-1|.
CASSSGLGAFF
TGTGCCAGCAGCTCGGGGTTGGGCGCTTTCTTT
>.|TRBJ1-3|13|TRBV30|few
CAWSHFNGNTIYF
TGTGCCTGGAGCCACTTCAATGGAAACACCATATATTTT
>.|TRBJ2-7|13|TRBV7-2|.
CASSLAWGREQYF
TGTGCCAGCAGCTTAGCGTGGGGGAGGGAGCAGTACTTC
>TRBD1|TRBJ1-2|15|TRBV6-5|.
CASTSLGDSYYGYTF
TGTGCCAGCACCTCTCTCGGGGACAGCTACTATGGCTACACCTTC
>TRBD1|TRBJ1-5|16|TRBV7-2|.
CASSGLGQGFYQPQHF
TGTGCCAGCAGCGGGCTCGGACAGGGTTTCTATCAGCCCCAGCATTTT
>TRBD2|TRBJ2-7|15|TRBV18|.
CASSPGASGSYEQYF
TGTGCCAGCTCACCAGGCGCTAGCGGGAGCTACGAGCAGTACTTC
>.|TRBJ1-1|14|TRBV9|few
CASSVAGGRTEAFF
TGTGCCAGCAGCGTAGCGGGGGGCAGGACTGAAGCTTTCTTT
>.|TRBJ2-5|17|TRBV7-9|.
CASSFGRGGVGQETQYF
TGTGCCAGCAGCTTCGGCAGGGGCGGAGTGGGGCAAGAGACCCAGTACTTC
>TRBD2|TRBJ2-1|15|TRBV19|few
CASTGGLAGDNEQFF
TGTGCCAGTACGGGAGGACTAGCGGGAGACAATGAGCAGTTCTTC
>.|TRBJ2-5|13|TRBV5-4|.
CASSFDQGGTQYF
TGTGCCAGCAGCTTTGACCAAGGGGGGACCCAGTACTTC
>.|TRBJ1-2|15|TRBV4-1|.
CASSQEASNNYGYTF
TGCGCCAGCAGCCAAGAAGCCTCCAATAACTATGGCTACACCTTC
>TRBD1|TRBJ1-2|15|TRBV6-5|.
CASSYAGQGRTGYTF
TGTGCCAGCAGTTACGCGGGACAGGGGCGGACTGGCTACACCTTC